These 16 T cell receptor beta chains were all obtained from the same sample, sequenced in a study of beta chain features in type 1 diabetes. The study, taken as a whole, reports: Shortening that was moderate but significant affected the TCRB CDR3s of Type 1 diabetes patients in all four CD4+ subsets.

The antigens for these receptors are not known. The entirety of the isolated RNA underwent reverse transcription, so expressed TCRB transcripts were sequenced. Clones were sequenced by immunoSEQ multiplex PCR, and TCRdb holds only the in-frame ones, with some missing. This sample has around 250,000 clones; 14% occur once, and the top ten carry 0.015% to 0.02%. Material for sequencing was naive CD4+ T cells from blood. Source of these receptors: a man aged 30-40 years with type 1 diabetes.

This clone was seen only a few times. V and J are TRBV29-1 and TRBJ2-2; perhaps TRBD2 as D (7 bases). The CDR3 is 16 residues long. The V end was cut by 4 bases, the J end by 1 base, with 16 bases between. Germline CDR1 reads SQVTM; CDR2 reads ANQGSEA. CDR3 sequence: CSVGGGSGRNTGELFF. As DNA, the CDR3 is TGCAGCGTTGGGGGGGGCAGCGGAAGGAACACCGGGGAGCTGTTTTTT.

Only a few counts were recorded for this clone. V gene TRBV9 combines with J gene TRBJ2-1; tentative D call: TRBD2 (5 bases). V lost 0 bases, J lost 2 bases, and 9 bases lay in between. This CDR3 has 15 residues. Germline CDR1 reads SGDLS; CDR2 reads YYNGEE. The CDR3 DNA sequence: TGTGCCAGCAGCGTAGGGACGGGGACCTACAATGAGCAGTTCTTC. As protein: CASSVGTGTYNEQFF.

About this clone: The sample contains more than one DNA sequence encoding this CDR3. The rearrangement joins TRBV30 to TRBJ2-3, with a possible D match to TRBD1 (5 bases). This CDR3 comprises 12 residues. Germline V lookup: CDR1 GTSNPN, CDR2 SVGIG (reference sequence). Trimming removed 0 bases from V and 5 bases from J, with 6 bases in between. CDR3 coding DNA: TGTGCCTGGAGTGTCCAGGGAGATACGCAGTATTTT. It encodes CAWSVQGDTQYF.

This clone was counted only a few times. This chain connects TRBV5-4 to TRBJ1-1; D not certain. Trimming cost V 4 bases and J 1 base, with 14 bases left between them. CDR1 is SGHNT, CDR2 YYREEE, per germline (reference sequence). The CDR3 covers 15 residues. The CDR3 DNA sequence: TGTGCCAGCAGCCCGACGGGGTCCGGGAACACTGAAGCTTTCTTT. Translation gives CASSPTGSGNTEAFF.

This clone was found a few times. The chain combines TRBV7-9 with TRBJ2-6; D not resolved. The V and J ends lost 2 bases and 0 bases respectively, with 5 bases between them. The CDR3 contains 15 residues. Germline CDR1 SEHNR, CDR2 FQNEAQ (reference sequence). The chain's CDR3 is CASSLLPSGANVLTF. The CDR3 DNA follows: TGTGCCAGCAGCTTACTTCCCTCTGGGGCCAACGTCCTGACTTTC.

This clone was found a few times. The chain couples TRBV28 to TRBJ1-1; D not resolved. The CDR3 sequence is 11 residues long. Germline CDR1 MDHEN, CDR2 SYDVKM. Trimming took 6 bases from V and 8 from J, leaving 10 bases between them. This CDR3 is CASRIQEEAFF. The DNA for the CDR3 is TGTGCCAGCAGGATCCAGGAAGAAGCTTTCTTT.

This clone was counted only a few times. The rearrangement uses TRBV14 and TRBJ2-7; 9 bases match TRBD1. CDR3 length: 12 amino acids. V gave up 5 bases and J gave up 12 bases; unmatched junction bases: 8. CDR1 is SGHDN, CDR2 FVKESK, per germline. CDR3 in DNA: TGTGCCAGCAGCTCACAGGGGGCATTAATGTACTTC. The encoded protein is CASSSQGALMYF.

The CDR3 sequence is CSVSQGSNQPQHF. CDR3 in DNA: TGCAGCGTTTCGCAGGGTAGCAATCAGCCCCAGCATTTT. V is TRBV29-1 and J is TRBJ1-5, with D maybe TRBD1 (5 bases). This CDR3 spans 13 amino acids. The V end was cut by 5 bases, the J end by 0 bases, with 8 bases between. Germline V gene sequence: CDR1 SQVTM, CDR2 ANQGSEA.

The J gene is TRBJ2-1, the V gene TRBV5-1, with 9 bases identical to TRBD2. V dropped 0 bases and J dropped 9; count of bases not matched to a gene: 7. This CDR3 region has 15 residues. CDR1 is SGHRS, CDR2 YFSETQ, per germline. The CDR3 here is CASSLAAGGPVEQFF. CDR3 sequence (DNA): TGCGCCAGCAGCTTGGCCGCGGGAGGGCCGGTTGAGCAGTTCTTC.

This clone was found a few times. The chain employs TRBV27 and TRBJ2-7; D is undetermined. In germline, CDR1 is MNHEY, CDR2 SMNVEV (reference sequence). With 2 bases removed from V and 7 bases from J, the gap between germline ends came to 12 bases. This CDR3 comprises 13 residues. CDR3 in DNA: TGTGCCAGCAGTTTACGGGTATCCAGTGAGCAGTACTTC. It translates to CASSLRVSSEQYF.

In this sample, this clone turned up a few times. The CDR3: CASSQGQTYEQYF. In DNA, the CDR3 is TGTGCCAGCAGCCAGGGACAAACATACGAGCAGTACTTC. The genes are TRBV7-9 and TRBJ2-7, with D maybe TRBD1 (6 bases). V lost 5 bases to trimming and J lost 4 bases, with 12 bases between them. Germline loops: CDR1 SEHNR, CDR2 FQNEAQ (reference sequence). The CDR3 runs 13 residues. Full variable domain (outside the CDR3, taken from reference TRBV7-9 and TRBJ2-7): DTGVSQNPRHKITKRGQNVTFRCDPISEHNRLYWYRQTLGQGPEFLTYFQNEAQLEKSRLLSDRFSAERPKGSFSTLEIQRTEQGDSAMYLCASSQGQTYEQYFGPGTRLTVT.

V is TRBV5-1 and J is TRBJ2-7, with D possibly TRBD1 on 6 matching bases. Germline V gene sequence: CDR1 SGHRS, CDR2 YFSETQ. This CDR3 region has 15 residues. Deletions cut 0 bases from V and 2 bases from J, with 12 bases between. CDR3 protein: CASSLAGNRAYEQYF. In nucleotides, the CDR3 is TGCGCCAGCAGCTTGGCCGGGAACAGGGCCTACGAGCAGTACTTC.

CDR3 in amino acids: CASSLDLNSYNEQFF. CDR3 sequence (DNA): TGTGCCAGCAGCTTGGACTTAAACTCCTACAATGAGCAGTTCTTC. The V and J genes are TRBV5-4 and TRBJ2-1; no firm D call. The CDR3 length is 15 residues. In germline, CDR1 is SGHNT, CDR2 YYREEE (reference sequence). The V end was cut by 0 bases, the J end by 0 bases, with 7 bases between. The full variable domain, completed using reference TRBV5-4 and TRBJ2-1, is ETGVTQSPTHLIKTRGQQVTLRCSSQSGHNTVSWYQQALGQGPQFIFQYYREEENGRGNFPPRFSGLQFPNYSSELNVNALELDDSALYLCASSLDLNSYNEQFFGPGTRLTVL.

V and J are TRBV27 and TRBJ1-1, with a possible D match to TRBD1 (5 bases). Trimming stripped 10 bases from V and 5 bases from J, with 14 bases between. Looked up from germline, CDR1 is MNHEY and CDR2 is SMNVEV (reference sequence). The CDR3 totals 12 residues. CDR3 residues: CATYLGLTEAFF. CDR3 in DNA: TGTGCCACCTACTTGGGGCTAACTGAAGCTTTCTTT.

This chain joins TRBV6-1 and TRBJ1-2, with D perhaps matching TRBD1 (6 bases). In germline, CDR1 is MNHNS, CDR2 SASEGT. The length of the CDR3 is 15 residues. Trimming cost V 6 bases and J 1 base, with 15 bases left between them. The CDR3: CASSPSGGVNYGYTF. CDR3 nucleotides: TGTGCCAGCAGCCCTAGCGGGGGCGTTAACTATGGCTACACCTTC.

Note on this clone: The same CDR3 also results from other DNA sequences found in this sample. CDR3 amino acids: CASSPSNSQETQYF. In DNA form, the CDR3 reads TGTGCCAGCTCACCCTCTAACAGTCAAGAGACCCAGTACTTC. V gene TRBV18 combines with J gene TRBJ2-5; no clear D gene. The CDR3 contains 14 residues. Germline V CDR1 and CDR2: KGHSH, LQKENI. Trimming left V 3 bases short and J 2 bases short, with 10 bases between.